The T cell receptor (beta chain) under discussion was sequenced for a study of neoadjuvant nivolumab and ipilimumab in lung cancer. The table came from immunoSEQ multiplex PCR; TCRdb's copy has only in-frame clones and leaves some out. Here the sample spans tens of thousands of clones, around 89% being singletons. Trimming left V 4 bases short and J 0 bases short, with 11 bases between. Germline V gives CDR1 SEHNR, CDR2 FQNEAQ (reference sequence). This CDR3 has 15 residues. The material was blood, obtained before neoadjuvant nivolumab, alone or with ipilimumab. The chain couples TRBV7-9 to TRBJ2-3, with D perhaps matching TRBD1 or TRBD2 (5 bases each). This sequence was found in an adult with non-small cell lung cancer. Some clones in this sample may be carry-over from other donors' samples. The CDR3 DNA reads as TGTGCCAGCAGCTCAGGGACGGGTAGCACAGATACGCAGTATTTT. The encoded protein is CASSSGTGSTDTQYF.